This T cell receptor (beta chain) was profiled in a study of cytotoxic CD8 clonotypes in ibrutinib-treated CLL (dated by TCRdb to the early 2020s). About the full investigation: The cohort was composed of more than ten relapsed/refractory and 15 treatment-naive patients; IGHV unmutated status was identified in around 17 patients. Partial responses were observed in some 24 patients and complete responses in 2; after a median follow-up of around 68 months, remission was maintained in roughly 14 patients and progression was observed in some twelve. Response samples were taken after a median of 12 months on treatment, ranging from about 6 to 36 months. On average, each sample had approximately 260,000 productive templates and 96,000 or so productive rearrangements. Of the 90 or so participants in the trial, about 25 had longitudinal samples available. Cryopreserved peripheral blood mononuclear cells were collected at three points: before therapy, at response, and at either sustained remission or disease progression.

With respect to this clone: No cognate antigen has been identified for it. The input lacks base qualities; no much larger clone sits a single base away.

A MiSeq instrument was used for deep resolution sequencing, which targeted depths ranging from 1 in 1 million up to 1 in 200,000 T cells, with coverage averaging 10x for each clonotype. TCR beta libraries were generated with the immunoSEQ hsTCRB Kit. On the study's bioinformatics: The data were analyzed with ImmunoSEQ Analyzer and ImmunoSEQ Data Assistant, and V, D and J gene assignments followed IMGT definitions. Clonality, which ranges from 0 to 1, was calculated as one minus the normalized Shannon entropy of productive rearrangement frequencies. Public clonotype analysis was restricted to overrepresented clonotypes comprising at least 0.05% of each patient's repertoire. Repertoires from about a dozen age-matched healthy donors in immuneACCESS were used as clonality controls. The immuneACCESS repertoire file appears here via TCRdb, limited to in-frame rearrangements. These files lack a portion of the clones; in checked studies, under half of the deficit traces to unresolved V genes, and the cause of the others is not known. That table is the source of V, J and clone size, and D and trimming were worked out from the DNA. This sample has about 84,000 clones in its table, and 70% to 90% of those were observed once. The ten top clones hold 5.4% of the sample.

The CDR3 goes from the cysteine to the phenylalanine over 17 residues. CDR3 DNA only is kept here, 51 bases in frame from base 1. V is clipped by 4 bases and J by 3 bases, and the sequence between their germline boundaries is 22 bases long. The germline V gene yields SGHDT for CDR1 and YYEEEE for CDR2. For TCR beta library preparation, about 2 micrograms of genomic DNA were isolated from cryopreserved PBMCs. Longitudinal blood samples from CLL patients receiving ibrutinib monotherapy were subjected to high-throughput TCR beta sequencing. The patients took part in an open-label, single-center phase 2 trial of ibrutinib monotherapy. The full study reports these points: Lymph node repertoires were not examined, and the timing of sampling was not matched between patients in sustained remission and those whose disease progressed. Clonality increased at ibrutinib response, stayed stable in sustained remission, and fell back toward baseline at progression. Public clonotypes were rare and either shrank or stayed stable during treatment, and the rise in clonality at ibrutinib response reflected expansion of private clonotypes. Baseline clonality was found to be higher than that of age-matched healthy donors and was strongly correlated with circulating CD8+ T-cell counts.

This specimen consisted of PBMCs, obtained before ibrutinib treatment. The chain is assembled from TRBV5-6 and TRBJ2-5; the D gene could be either TRBD1 or TRBD2, each agreeing at 5 bases. The source of this sequence is a human donor with chronic lymphocytic leukemia. The CDR3 amino acid sequence is: CASSGGRGRVQEETQYF. In nucleotide form, the sequence is TGTGCCAGCAGCGGGGGTAGGGGCAGGGTACAGGAAGAGACCCAGTACTTC.